Listed here are 18 T cell receptor beta chains from one sample, sequenced in a study of blood T cell repertoires in COVID-19. Clones were read by immunoSEQ multiplex PCR, and TCRdb kept only the in-frame ones, dropping some. Here the sample spans 200,000 to 250,000 clones, about 86% being singletons. The sequenced sample consisted of peripheral blood. These receptors were taken from a woman aged 45-60 years with COVID-19, enrolled during active disease.

The V gene is TRBV27, the J gene TRBJ2-1; TRBD1 matches 11 bases. The V gene's germline CDR1 is MNHEY and CDR2 SMNVEV (reference sequence). There are 15 residues in the CDR3. The V and J ends lost 2 bases and 8 bases, in that order; junction bases with no gene match: 5. In DNA form, the CDR3 reads TGTGCCAGCAGTTTACGGACAGGGGGCCTTCATGAGCAGTTCTTC. Residues: CASSLRTGGLHEQFF.

The rearrangement links TRBV15 to TRBJ2-4; a weak D match, TRBD1 (6 bases). The CDR3 length is 17 residues. Germline-derived CDR1 and CDR2 are LNHNV and YYDKDF (reference sequence). Between the trimmed V and J ends, which lost 4 bases and 1 base, there was a span of 17 bases. The CDR3 bases are TGTGCCACCAGCATATCGGCAGGGGTAACCGCCAAAAACATTCAGTACTTC. Its protein is CATSISAGVTAKNIQYF.

The chain couples TRBV18 to TRBJ2-5; 9 positions agree with TRBD2. The germline gives CDR1 KGHSH, CDR2 LQKENI. The CDR3 has 17 amino acids. After removal of 5 bases from V and 7 bases from J, the junction contained 17 bases not matched to a gene. The CDR3 DNA is TGTGCCAGCTCAACCCTCCCGGCGGGGGGGGCCAGTGGGACCCAGTACTTC. Its protein is CASSTLPAGGASGTQYF.

The CDR3: CASSDRGSGNIQYF. CDR3 DNA: TGTGCCAGCAGCGACAGGGGATCGGGAAACATTCAGTACTTC. The chain carries TRBV3-1 (or the pseudogene TRBV3-2) and TRBJ2-4; the match to TRBD1 covers 8 bases. Trimming took 5 bases from V and 6 from J; bases not matched to a gene: 6. Germline lookup yields CDR1 LGHDT and CDR2 YNNKEL (reference sequence). The CDR3 is 14 residues long.

The gene calls are TRBV6-2 or TRBV6-3 and TRBJ2-3; 7 bases align to TRBD1. Germline V lookup: CDR1 MNHEY, CDR2 SVGEGT. V dropped 5 bases and J dropped 3; count of bases not matched to a gene: 5. The CDR3 is 14 residues long. The CDR3 region is CASSRGLPTDTQYF. The CDR3 bases are TGTGCCAGCAGTAGGGGGCTTCCGACAGATACGCAGTATTTT.

The rearrangement joins TRBV6-5 to TRBJ2-1, with 7 positions matching TRBD1. Germline V gene sequence: CDR1 MNHEY, CDR2 SVGAGI. The CDR3 loop spans 14 amino acids. Trimming took 6 bases from V and 3 from J; bases not matched to a gene: 5. DNA of the CDR3: TGTGCCAGCAGCTACAGGGGATTCTACAATGAGCAGTTCTTC. Translation: CASSYRGFYNEQFF.

The gene calls are TRBV11-2 and TRBJ1-1, with 8 bases identical to TRBD1. Germline values: CDR1 SGHAT, CDR2 FQNNGV. Unmatched junction bases numbered 8, after V lost 6 bases and J lost 5 bases. The CDR3 runs to 14 residues. CDR3: CASSPPRGRTEAFF. As DNA, the CDR3 is TGTGCCAGCAGTCCCCCCAGGGGGCGAACTGAAGCTTTCTTT.

V and J are TRBV27 and TRBJ2-7, with 9 bases aligning to TRBD1. Germline-derived CDR1 and CDR2 are MNHEY and SMNVEV (reference sequence). The CDR3 contains 15 residues. The junction had 9 bases not matched to a gene; V was cut back by 3 bases and J by 6 bases. In DNA, the CDR3 is TGTGCCAGCAGTTTGAGGACAGGGGCCTCCGGCGAGCAGTACTTC. This encodes CASSLRTGASGEQYF.

This chain connects TRBV10-3 to TRBJ1-3, with D maybe TRBD1 (6 bases). Germline CDR1 ENHRY, CDR2 SYGVKD. V lost 4 bases, J lost 2 bases, and 12 bases lay in between. The CDR3 covers 15 residues. The CDR3 DNA is TGTGCCATCAGTGGAATACAGGGAGCTGGAAACACCATATATTTT. This encodes CAISGIQGAGNTIYF.

The chain employs TRBV10-2 and TRBJ1-3; 7 nucleotides agree with TRBD1. This CDR3 is 15 amino acids long. Trimming took 4 bases from V and 1 from J; bases not matched to a gene: 4. CDR1 is WSHSY and CDR2 is SAAADI in the germline V gene. As DNA, the CDR3 is TGCGCCAGCAGTGGCCCGACAGGGTCTGGAAACACCATATATTTT. Translating it yields CASSGPTGSGNTIYF.

This chain links TRBV27 with TRBJ2-1, with TRBD1 matching 9 bases. Germline V CDR1 and CDR2: MNHEY, SMNVEV (reference sequence). The CDR3 runs 16 residues. Losses at the gene ends were 7 bases for V and 1 base for J; bases not matched to a gene: 8. The CDR3: CASTMYRGQSYNEQFF. The DNA for the CDR3 is TGTGCCAGCACCATGTACAGGGGGCAATCCTACAATGAGCAGTTCTTC.

This clone turned up a few times. The rearrangement joins TRBV27 to TRBJ1-5, with TRBD1 identical over 7 bases. With 3 bases clipped from V and 0 bases from J, the junction kept 2 bases outside the gene matches. This CDR3 has 15 residues. Germline V gene sequence: CDR1 MNHEY, CDR2 SMNVEV (reference sequence). CDR3 DNA sequence: TGTGCCAGCAGTTTGGGACAGTATAGCAATCAGCCCCAGCATTTT. Translation gives CASSLGQYSNQPQHF.

This clone has a handful of counts. The rearrangement links TRBV27 to TRBJ1-2; possibly TRBD1 for D (5 bases). Germline V CDR1 and CDR2: MNHEY, SMNVEV (reference sequence). V lost 3 bases and J 4 bases, leaving 15 bases between the germline ends. The CDR3 has 15 amino acids. The CDR3 spells CASSLWSGYPYGYTF. The CDR3 nucleotides read TGTGCCAGCAGTTTGTGGTCAGGGTACCCCTATGGCTACACCTTC.

This chain uses TRBV12-3 or TRBV12-4 with TRBJ1-1; TRBD1 might be the D (6 bases). The CDR3 covers 13 residues. Deletions cut 3 bases from V and 4 bases from J, with 9 bases between. Here the CDR3 DNA reads TGTGCCAGCAGTTTTAAAGGGGGCACTGAAGCTTTCTTT. This sequence encodes CASSFKGGTEAFF.

This sequence joins TRBV6-5 and TRBJ1-6, with a possible D match to TRBD1 (6 bases). CDR3 size: 13 residues. V shed 9 bases and J shed 8 bases, with 14 bases lying between them. Germline V lookup: CDR1 MNHEY, CDR2 SVGAGI. This chain's CDR3 is CASSQGRDSPLHF. CDR3 coding DNA: TGTGCCAGTTCACAGGGAAGAGATTCACCCCTCCACTTT.

The chain couples TRBV7-2 to TRBJ1-5; D remains ambiguous. Germline CDR1 SGHTA, CDR2 FQGNSA. The V end was cut by 3 bases, the J end by 7 bases, with 13 bases between. The CDR3 consists of 14 residues. As DNA, the CDR3 is TGTGCCAGCAGCTTGGGCCAATTTTACCAGCCCCAGCATTTT. Its translation is CASSLGQFYQPQHF.

The rearrangement links TRBV3-1 (or the pseudogene TRBV3-2) to TRBJ2-6; D uncertain. Germline loops: CDR1 LGHDT, CDR2 YNNKEL (reference sequence). The CDR3 has 16 residues. Trimming took 0 bases from V and 0 from J, leaving 6 bases between them. The CDR3 loop reads CASSQDVLSGANVLTF. The CDR3, as DNA: TGTGCCAGCAGCCAAGATGTCCTCTCTGGGGCCAACGTCCTGACTTTC.

The V call is TRBV5-5, the J call TRBJ2-7; the D gene is possibly TRBD2 (5 bases). The CDR3 covers 12 residues. The germline V gene encodes CDR1 SGHKS and CDR2 YYEKEE (reference sequence). Trimming stripped 0 bases from V and 9 bases from J, with 10 bases between. CDR3 protein: CASSLAGEVQYV. The DNA of the CDR3 is TGTGCCAGCAGCTTGGCCGGGGAAGTGCAGTACGTC.